Included here is one TCR beta chain sequence, with context. TCRdb's copy holds only in-frame clones and misses some; the assay was immunoSEQ multiplex PCR. Altogether just over 45,000 clones are present, over 90% being singletons, with the ten largest covering approximately 9.9%. At cycle 4 day 1, cycle 7 day 1, and baseline, blood was sampled. This entry is derived from a study of OX40 agonist ivuxolimab in advanced cancers. Study-level information: Participants, 65% to 85% male, averaged roughly 60 years of age, ranging from about 23 to 79. Partial responses were achieved by three patients: one hepatocellular carcinoma, two cutaneous melanoma.

The TCR sequence derives from an adult with an advanced solid tumor such as melanoma, head and neck, liver or kidney cancer. Material: CD4+ or CD8+ T cells sorted from blood, obtained in a trial of the OX40 agonist ivuxolimab.

DNA of the CDR3: TGTGCCACCAGCAGAGATCTTTACAGGGACTCTGGAAACACCATATATTTT. Translation: CATSRDLYRDSGNTIYF. This chain links TRBV15 with TRBJ1-3, with D tentatively TRBD1 (6 bases). V was pared by 0 bases and J by 0 bases, with 12 bases between. This CDR3 has 17 amino acids. The V gene's germline CDR1 is LNHNV and CDR2 YYDKDF (reference sequence).